Following are 23 T cell receptor beta chains from one sample sequenced in a study of blood T cells in healthy people across ages. PCR was performed a second time for roughly 7 to 12 cycles using a sample-barcoded 5' primer and a J-beta primer mix. MiXCR, run by TCRdb on the 5' RACE reads, gives a single entry per CDR3 protein. The table records 1.5 million to 2 million distinct CDR3 sequences, 28% of them present only once. The specimen was blood. These receptors were collected from a woman aged 25 to 45 in good health.

A word on this clonotype: A read error may be the cause here, since a much bigger clone is one base away. The V gene is TRBV3-1, the J gene TRBJ2-4, with 7 positions matching TRBD1. V was clipped by 3 bases and J by 15 bases; unmatched bases: 17. This CDR3 contains 15 residues. CDR1 and CDR2 from the germline V gene are LGHDT and YNNKEL (reference sequence). The DNA for the CDR3 is TGTGCCAGCAGCCACGGACAGGTGGAAGGCTACGAGCTGTACTTC. Amino acids: CASSHGQVEGYELYF.

As regards this clonotype: This may arise from a read error, as a much more abundant clone is one base away. The J gene is TRBJ2-3, the V gene TRBV7-2, with D perhaps matching TRBD2 (7 bases). Trimming took 4 bases from V and 1 from J, leaving 21 bases between them. From germline, CDR1 is SGHTA and CDR2 FQGNSA. There are 18 residues in the CDR3. CDR3 DNA sequence: TGTGCCAGCAGCTCGCCCGGGTTAGGGGGGGGTGGCACAGATACGCAGTATTTT. Translation: CASSSPGLGGGGTDTQYF.

The rearrangement joins TRBV5-5 to TRBJ2-7; D is ambiguous. V was pared by 4 bases and J by 12 bases, with 23 bases between. The CDR3 has 14 amino acids. Germline V gene lookup returns CDR1 SGHKS and CDR2 YYEKEE (reference sequence). The CDR3 protein is CASSPDILISRMYF. CDR3 coding DNA: TGTGCCAGCAGCCCTGACATTCTAATTTCCCGCATGTACTTC.

This clonotype was recorded at least ten times. The chain links TRBV12-3 or TRBV12-4 to TRBJ2-7; 12 bases are shared with TRBD2. V trimming: 3 bases; J trimming: 6 bases; junction bases outside the gene matches: 3. The CDR3 is made up of 14 amino acids. The CDR3 here is CASSLTSGSLEQYF. CDR3 nucleotide sequence: TGTGCCAGCAGTTTGACTAGCGGGAGTCTCGAGCAGTACTTC.

CDR3 in amino acids: CATSDRSGGAHNEQFF. In nucleotides, the CDR3 is TGTGCCACCAGTGACCGTAGCGGGGGGGCACACAATGAGCAGTTCTTC. The chain uses TRBV24-1 and TRBJ2-1; 11 bases agree with TRBD2. This CDR3 is 16 amino acids long. Trimming at V came to 4 bases and at J to 5 bases, leaving 6 bases not matched to a gene. Per germline, CDR1 KGHDR and CDR2 SFDVKD.

This clonotype was recorded many times. The chain uses TRBV7-2 and TRBJ2-4; the D gene is possibly TRBD2 (5 bases). The CDR3 contains 17 residues. Per the germline V gene, CDR1 is SGHTA and CDR2 is FQGNSA. The V and J ends lost 0 bases and 0 bases respectively, with 12 bases between them. This chain's CDR3 is CASSLALGLLAKNIQYF. In DNA, the CDR3 is TGTGCCAGCAGCTTAGCCCTTGGACTGCTAGCCAAAAACATTCAGTACTTC.

This clonotype was seen once. The chain combines TRBV2 with TRBJ2-6; weak D call: TRBD1 (5 bases). V dropped 8 bases and J dropped 2 bases, with 10 bases sitting between them. Germline CDR1 is SNHLY and CDR2 is FYNNEI. The CDR3 sequence is 14 residues long. The CDR3 loop reads CASQDTPGANVLTF. Here the CDR3 DNA reads TGTGCCAGCCAGGACACACCTGGGGCCAACGTCCTGACTTTC.

The chain employs TRBV6-1 and TRBJ2-4, with 11 bases identical to TRBD1. The DNA end is more similar to TRBJ2-7, so the J call may be wrong. The CDR3 consists of 15 residues. Germline V gene lookup returns CDR1 MNHNS and CDR2 SASEGT. This CDR3 reads CASKLGQGAYYEQYF. The CDR3 nucleotides are TGTGCCAGCAAATTAGGACAGGGGGCTTACTACGAGCAGTACTTC.

This clonotype was seen at least ten times. The chain has TRBV6-1 and TRBJ2-5; D remains unclear. The V end was cut by 3 bases, the J end by 2 bases, with 4 bases between. In germline, CDR1 is MNHNS, CDR2 SASEGT. This CDR3 region has 12 residues. CDR3 sequence: CASSDGQETQYF. Written as DNA, the CDR3 is TGTGCCAGCAGTGATGGACAAGAGACCCAGTACTTC.

This clonotype has only a few counts. The chain recombines TRBV28 with TRBJ1-6, with D tentatively TRBD1 (6 bases). CDR3 length: 16 amino acids. Germline V gene data show CDR1 as MDHEN and CDR2 as SYDVKM. The ends were cut back, 6 bases at V and 5 bases at J, with 17 bases in the middle. The CDR3 coding sequence is TGTGCCAGCAGATCCGGACAGCCGGTGAATAATTCACCCCTCCACTTT. It translates to CASRSGQPVNNSPLHF.

Concerning this clonotype itself: At one of its ends the junction is not consistent with the germline gene, which may arise from a read error. The chain joins TRBV6-4 to TRBJ1-6, with D possibly being TRBD1 (6 bases). CDR3 size: 15 residues. Per germline, CDR1 MRHNA and CDR2 SNTAGT. In DNA form, the CDR3 reads TGTGTCAGCAGTGACTCAGGACAGACCGGCTCACCCCTCCACTTT. Translating gives CVSSDSGQTGSPLHF.

There are a few counts of this clonotype. CDR3 DNA sequence: TGCGCCAGCAGCTTGGGGGACAGCGCTCACTACAATGAGCAGTTCTTC. Amino acid sequence: CASSLGDSAHYNEQFF. V and J are TRBV5-1 and TRBJ2-1, with TRBD1 matching 7 bases. The V gene end was trimmed by 0 bases and the J gene end by 3 bases; junction bases not matched to a gene: 6. The germline gives CDR1 SGHRS, CDR2 YFSETQ. CDR3 size: 16 residues.

Ten or more counts support this clonotype. The chain employs TRBV7-9 and TRBJ2-7; D not certain. The CDR3 is 12 residues long. The V gene lost 7 bases and the J gene lost 4 bases, with 11 bases spanning the gap. Germline V gene lookup returns CDR1 SEHNR and CDR2 FQNEAQ (reference sequence). The CDR3 region is CASTFRSYEQYF. The CDR3 DNA sequence: TGTGCCAGCACCTTTAGGTCATACGAGCAGTACTTC. Drawing the rest from reference TRBV7-9 and TRBJ2-7, the complete variable domain is DTGVSQNPRHKITKRGQNVTFRCDPISEHNRLYWYRQTLGQGPEFLTYFQNEAQLEKSRLLSDRFSAERPKGSFSTLEIQRTEQGDSAMYLCASTFRSYEQYFGPGTRLTVT.

A note on this clonotype: A much bigger clone sits one base away, suggesting this may be a read error. The V call is TRBV27, the J call TRBJ2-6, with TRBD1 matching over 7 bases. Germline CDR1 is MNHEY and CDR2 is SMNVEV (reference sequence). The junction had 10 bases not matched to a gene; V was cut back by 5 bases and J by 6 bases. There are 16 residues in the CDR3. The DNA of the CDR3 is TGTGCCAGCAGTGTCTACAGGGGCACTGTGGCCAACGTCCTGACTTTC. As protein: CASSVYRGTVANVLTF. The full variable domain, with the rest looked up from reference TRBV27 and TRBJ2-6, is EAQVTQNPRYLITVTGKKLTVTCSQNMNHEYMSWYRQDPGLGLRQIYYSMNVEVTDKGDVPEGYKVSRKEKRNFPLILESPSPNQTSLYFCASSVYRGTVANVLTFGAGSRLTVL.

The chain carries TRBV12-3 or TRBV12-4 and TRBJ2-3; 8 positions agree with TRBD2. V dropped 6 bases and J dropped 8; count of bases not matched to a gene: 10. The CDR3 loop spans 14 amino acids. The CDR3 nucleotides read TGTGCCAGCAGGACCAGCGGGAGAGGAGGTACGCAGTATTTT. Encoded protein: CASRTSGRGGTQYF.

This chain connects TRBV29-1 to TRBJ2-1; D remains unclear. From germline, CDR1 is SQVTM and CDR2 ANQGSEA. The CDR3 is 13 residues long. V dropped 8 bases and J dropped 5 bases, with 16 bases sitting between them. CDR3 amino acids: CSLVSLAHNEQFF. In DNA, the CDR3 is TGCAGCCTGGTGTCCCTCGCTCACAATGAGCAGTTCTTC.

The chain joins TRBV5-1 to TRBJ2-7, with TRBD2 matching 9 bases. Germline V gene lookup returns CDR1 SGHRS and CDR2 YFSETQ. J lost 5 bases, V lost 0 bases, and 3 bases had no gene match. This CDR3 comprises 14 residues. This chain's CDR3 is CASSLAGTSNEQYF. The CDR3 DNA is TGCGCCAGCAGCTTGGCGGGGACTAGCAACGAGCAGTACTTC.

V gene TRBV7-2 combines with J gene TRBJ2-1; 9 positions match TRBD2. The germline gives CDR1 SGHTA, CDR2 FQGNSA. This CDR3 is 17 amino acids long. After removal of 4 bases from V and 4 bases from J, the junction contained 11 bases not matched to a gene. This CDR3 is CASSSGQREVYYNEQFF. The CDR3 DNA is TGTGCCAGCAGCTCCGGCCAGCGGGAGGTCTATTACAATGAGCAGTTCTTC.

This clonotype has ten or more counts. This CDR3 is CASSQQGGSICQPQHF. The CDR3 nucleotides are TGTGCCAGCAGCCAACAGGGGGGCTCAATATGTCAGCCCCAGCATTTT. The chain couples TRBV14 to TRBJ1-5; 7 bases match TRBD1. CDR3 length equals 16 residues. Germline lookup yields CDR1 SGHDN and CDR2 FVKESK. Trimming took 2 bases from V and 6 from J; bases not matched to a gene: 10.

The chain joins TRBV2 to TRBJ2-7, with 7 bases fitting TRBD1. Germline V lookup: CDR1 SNHLY, CDR2 FYNNEI. The CDR3 has 14 residues. Trimming took 6 bases from V and 7 from J; bases not matched to a gene: 12. CDR3 residues: CASRETGWVEEQYF. The CDR3 nucleotides read TGTGCCAGCAGGGAGACAGGGTGGGTAGAAGAGCAGTACTTC.

This clonotype has at least ten counts. The chain uses TRBV29-1 and TRBJ2-7; 11 bases align to TRBD2. Trimming took 3 bases from V and 3 from J; bases not matched to a gene: 4. The CDR3 extends over 14 amino acids. Germline-derived CDR1 and CDR2 are SQVTM and ANQGSEA. CDR3 region: CSVDAGTSGYEQYF. The CDR3 bases are TGCAGCGTTGATGCTGGGACTAGCGGCTACGAGCAGTACTTC.

The V and J genes are TRBV20-1 and TRBJ2-7, with 10 nucleotides matching TRBD2. Germline loops: CDR1 DFQATT, CDR2 SNEGSKA (reference sequence). With 6 bases clipped from V and 0 bases from J, the junction kept 5 bases outside the gene matches. CDR3 length: 14 amino acids. CDR3 in amino acids: CSARTSGFSYEQYF. The CDR3 DNA reads TGCAGTGCGAGGACTAGCGGATTCTCCTACGAGCAGTACTTC.

This clonotype came up a few times. The chain has TRBV18 and TRBJ2-3, with 9 bases matching TRBD2. The germline V gene has CDR1 KGHSH and CDR2 LQKENI. V dropped 5 bases and J dropped 0; count of bases not matched to a gene: 6. The CDR3 has 16 amino acids. CDR3 amino acids: CASSFDSGGSTDTQYF. CDR3 in DNA: TGTGCCAGCTCATTCGATAGCGGGGGAAGCACAGATACGCAGTATTTT.